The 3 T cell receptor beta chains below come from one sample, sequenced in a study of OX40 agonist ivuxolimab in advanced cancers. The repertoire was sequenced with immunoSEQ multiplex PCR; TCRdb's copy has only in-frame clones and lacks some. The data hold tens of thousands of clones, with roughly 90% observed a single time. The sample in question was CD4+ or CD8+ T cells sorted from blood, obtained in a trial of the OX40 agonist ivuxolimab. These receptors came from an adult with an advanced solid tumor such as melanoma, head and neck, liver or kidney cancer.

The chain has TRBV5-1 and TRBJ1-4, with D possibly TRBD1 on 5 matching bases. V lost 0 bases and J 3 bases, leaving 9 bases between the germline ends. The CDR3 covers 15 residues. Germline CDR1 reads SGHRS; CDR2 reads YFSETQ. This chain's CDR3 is CASSLAGGPNEKLFF. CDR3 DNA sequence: TGCGCCAGCAGCTTGGCCGGGGGACCTAATGAAAAACTGTTTTTT.

The CDR3 bases are TGTGCCAGCAGTTCTGGGGCCGAGCAGTACTTC. Translation gives CASSSGAEQYF. The J gene is TRBJ2-7, the V gene TRBV6-1, with D perhaps matching TRBD1 (5 bases). The germline CDR1 and CDR2 sequences are MNHNS and SASEGT. V was shortened by 5 bases and J by 6 bases, with 8 bases between the two germline ends. This CDR3 region has 11 residues.

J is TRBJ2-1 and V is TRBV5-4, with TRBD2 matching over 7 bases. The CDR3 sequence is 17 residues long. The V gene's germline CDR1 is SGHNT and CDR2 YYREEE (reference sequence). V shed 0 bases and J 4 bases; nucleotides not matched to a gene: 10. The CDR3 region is CASSLASGSGLYNEQFF. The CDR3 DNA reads TGTGCCAGCAGCTTGGCCAGTGGTAGCGGGCTATACAATGAGCAGTTCTTC.